This T cell receptor (beta chain) is drawn from a study of lymphopenia after photon versus proton radiotherapy. Findings of the study overall: Only patients who died were analyzed for survival; proton advantage is unproven. After the lymphocyte nadir, photon-treated repertoires showed oligoclonal expansion, especially of CD8+ Temra cells. Larger post-nadir TCR diversity loss correlated inversely with survival in deceased patients.

The CDR3 consists of 15 residues. Germline loops: CDR1 SEHNR, CDR2 FQNEAQ (reference sequence). V trimming: 7 bases; J trimming: 2 bases; junction bases outside the gene matches: 6. About this clone: The target antigen is unknown.

Repertoires were generated with immunoSEQ multiplex PCR, while TCRdb's copy carries only in-frame clones and drops some. The table lists fewer than 70,000 clones, about 89% of them singletons. This clonotype was sampled from a man older than 75 with esophageal cancer. The chain combines TRBV7-9 with TRBJ2-7; TRBD1 matches at 12 bases. Source: peripheral blood, taken from a patient treated with proton-based radiotherapy. The CDR3 protein is CASTDRDRGPYEQYF. The CDR3, as DNA: TGTGCCAGCACCGACAGGGACAGGGGGCCCTACGAGCAGTACTTC.